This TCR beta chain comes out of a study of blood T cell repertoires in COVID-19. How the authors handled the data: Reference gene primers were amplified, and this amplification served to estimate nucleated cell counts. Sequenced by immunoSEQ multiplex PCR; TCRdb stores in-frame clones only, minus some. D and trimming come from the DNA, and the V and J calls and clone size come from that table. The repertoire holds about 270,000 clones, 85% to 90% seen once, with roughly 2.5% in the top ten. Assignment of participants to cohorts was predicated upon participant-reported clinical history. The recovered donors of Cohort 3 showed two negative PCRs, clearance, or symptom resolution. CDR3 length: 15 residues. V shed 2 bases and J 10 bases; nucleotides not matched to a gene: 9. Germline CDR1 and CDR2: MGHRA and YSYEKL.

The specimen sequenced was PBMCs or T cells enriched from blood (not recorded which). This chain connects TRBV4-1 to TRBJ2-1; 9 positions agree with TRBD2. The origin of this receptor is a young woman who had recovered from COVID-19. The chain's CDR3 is CASSQRRGGRQEQFF. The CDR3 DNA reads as TGCGCCAGCAGCCAACGGCGGGGGGGCCGGCAGGAGCAGTTCTTC.